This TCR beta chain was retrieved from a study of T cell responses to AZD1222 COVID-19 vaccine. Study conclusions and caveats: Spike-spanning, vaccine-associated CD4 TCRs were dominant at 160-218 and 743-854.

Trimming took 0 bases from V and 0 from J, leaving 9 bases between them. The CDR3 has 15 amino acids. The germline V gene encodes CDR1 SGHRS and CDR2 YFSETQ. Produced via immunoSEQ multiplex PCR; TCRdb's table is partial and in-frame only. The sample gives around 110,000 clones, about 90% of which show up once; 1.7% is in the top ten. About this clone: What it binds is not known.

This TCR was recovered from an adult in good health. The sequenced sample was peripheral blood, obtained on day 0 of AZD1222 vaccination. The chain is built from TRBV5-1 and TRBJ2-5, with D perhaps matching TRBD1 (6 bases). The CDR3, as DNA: TGCGCCAGCAGCTTGGGGGGACACAACCAAGAGACCCAGTACTTC. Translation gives CASSLGGHNQETQYF.